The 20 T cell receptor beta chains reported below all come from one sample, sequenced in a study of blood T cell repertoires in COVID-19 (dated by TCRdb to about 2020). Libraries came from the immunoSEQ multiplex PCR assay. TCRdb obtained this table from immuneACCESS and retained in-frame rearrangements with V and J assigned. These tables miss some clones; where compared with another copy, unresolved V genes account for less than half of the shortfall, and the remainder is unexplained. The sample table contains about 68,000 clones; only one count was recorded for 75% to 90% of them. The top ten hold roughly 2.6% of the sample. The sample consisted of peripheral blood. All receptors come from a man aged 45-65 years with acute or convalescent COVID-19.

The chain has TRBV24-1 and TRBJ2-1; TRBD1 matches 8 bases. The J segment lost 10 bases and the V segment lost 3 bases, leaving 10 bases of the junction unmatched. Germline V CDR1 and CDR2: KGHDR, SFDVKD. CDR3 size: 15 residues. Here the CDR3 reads CATSDTRGRRREQFF. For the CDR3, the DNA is TGTGCCACCAGTGATACCAGGGGGCGGCGGCGCGAGCAGTTCTTC.

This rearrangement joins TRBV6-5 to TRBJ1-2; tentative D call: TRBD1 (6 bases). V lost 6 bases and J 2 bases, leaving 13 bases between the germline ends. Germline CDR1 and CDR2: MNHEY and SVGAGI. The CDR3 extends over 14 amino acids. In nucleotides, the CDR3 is TGTGCCAGCAGCCAGTTCCAGGGGAACTATGGCTACACCTTC. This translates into CASSQFQGNYGYTF.

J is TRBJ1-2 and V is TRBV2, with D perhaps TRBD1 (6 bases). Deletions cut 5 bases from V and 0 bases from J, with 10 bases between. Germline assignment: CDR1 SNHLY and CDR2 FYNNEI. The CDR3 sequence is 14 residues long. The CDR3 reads CASSLDRSNYGYTF. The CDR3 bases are TGTGCCAGCAGTTTGGACAGATCTAACTATGGCTACACCTTC. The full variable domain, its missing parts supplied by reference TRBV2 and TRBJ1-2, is EPEVTQTPSHQVTQMGQEVILRCVPISNHLYFYWYRQILGQKVEFLVSFYNNEISEKSEIFDDQFSVERPDGSNFTLKIRSTKLEDSAMYFCASSLDRSNYGYTFGSGTRLTVV.

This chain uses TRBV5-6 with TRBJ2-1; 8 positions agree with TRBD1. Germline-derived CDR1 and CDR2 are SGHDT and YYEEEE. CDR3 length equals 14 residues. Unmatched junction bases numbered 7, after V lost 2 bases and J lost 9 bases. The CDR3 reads CASSFKDRVAEQFF. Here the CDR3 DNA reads TGTGCCAGCAGCTTTAAGGACAGGGTCGCTGAGCAGTTCTTC. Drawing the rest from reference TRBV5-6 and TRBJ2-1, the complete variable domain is DAGVTQSPTHLIKTRGQQVTLRCSPKSGHDTVSWYQQALGQGPQFIFQYYEEEERQRGNFPDRFSGHQFPNYSSELNVNALLLGDSALYLCASSFKDRVAEQFFGPGTRLTVL.

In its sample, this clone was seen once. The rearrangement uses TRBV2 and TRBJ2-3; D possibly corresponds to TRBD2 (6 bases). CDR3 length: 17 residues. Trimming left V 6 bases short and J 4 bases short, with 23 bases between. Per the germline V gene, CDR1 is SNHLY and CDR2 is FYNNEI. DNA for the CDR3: TGTGCCAGCAGCGGAGCAGGACCGACGGGAGTGTCAGATACGCAGTATTTT. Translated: CASSGAGPTGVSDTQYF.

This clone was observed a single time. The CDR3 loop is CASSGELAGYTGELFF. The CDR3 nucleotides are TGTGCCAGCAGCGGAGAACTAGCGGGATACACCGGGGAGCTGTTTTTT. The chain carries TRBV11-2 and TRBJ2-2; 10 bases align to TRBD2. Germline V gives CDR1 SGHAT, CDR2 FQNNGV. CDR3 size: 16 residues. Trimming at V came to 5 bases and at J to 3 bases, leaving 6 bases not matched to a gene.

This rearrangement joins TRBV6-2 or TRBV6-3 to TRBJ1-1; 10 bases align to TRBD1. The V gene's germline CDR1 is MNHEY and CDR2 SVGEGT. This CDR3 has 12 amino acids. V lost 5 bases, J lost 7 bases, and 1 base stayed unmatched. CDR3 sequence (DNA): TGTGCCAGCAGTGACAGGGGGCGTGAAGCTTTCTTT. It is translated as CASSDRGREAFF.

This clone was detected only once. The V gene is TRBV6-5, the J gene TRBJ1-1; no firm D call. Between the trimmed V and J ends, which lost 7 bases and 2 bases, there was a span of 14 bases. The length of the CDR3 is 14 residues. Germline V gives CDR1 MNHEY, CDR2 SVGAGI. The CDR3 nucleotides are TGTGCCAGCACGAGTTATAGAGTTAACACTGAAGCTTTCTTT. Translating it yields CASTSYRVNTEAFF.

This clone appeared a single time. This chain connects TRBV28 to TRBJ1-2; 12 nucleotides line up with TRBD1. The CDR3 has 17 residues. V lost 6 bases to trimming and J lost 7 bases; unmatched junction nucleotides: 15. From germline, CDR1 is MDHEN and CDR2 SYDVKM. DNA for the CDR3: TGTGCCAGCAGGGCACCGGGACAGGGGGCAATTATGGGTGGCTACACCTTC. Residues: CASRAPGQGAIMGGYTF.

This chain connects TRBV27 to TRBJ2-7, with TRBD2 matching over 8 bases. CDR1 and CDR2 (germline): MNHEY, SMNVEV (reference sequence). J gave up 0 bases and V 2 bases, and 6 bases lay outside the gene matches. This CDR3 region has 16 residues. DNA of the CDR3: TGTGCCAGCAGTTTACGCAGCGGGAGTTTCTCCTACGAGCAGTACTTC. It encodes CASSLRSGSFSYEQYF.

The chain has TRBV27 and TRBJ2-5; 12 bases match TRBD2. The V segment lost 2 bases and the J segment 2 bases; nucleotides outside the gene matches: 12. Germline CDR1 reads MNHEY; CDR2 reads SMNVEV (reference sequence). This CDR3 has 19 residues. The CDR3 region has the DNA TGTGCCAGCAGTTTAGAGGGACTAGCGGGCCTCGGGGGTCAAGAGACCCAGTACTTC. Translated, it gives CASSLEGLAGLGGQETQYF.

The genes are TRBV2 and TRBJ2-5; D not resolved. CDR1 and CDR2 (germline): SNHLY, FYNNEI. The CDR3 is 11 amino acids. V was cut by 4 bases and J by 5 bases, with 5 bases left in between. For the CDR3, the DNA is TGTGCCAGCAGTGCTTCGGAGACCCAGTACTTC. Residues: CASSASETQYF.

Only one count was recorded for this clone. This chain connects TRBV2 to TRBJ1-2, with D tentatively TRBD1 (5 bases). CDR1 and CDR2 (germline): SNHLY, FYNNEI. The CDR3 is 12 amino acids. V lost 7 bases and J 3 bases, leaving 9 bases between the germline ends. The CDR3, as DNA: TGTGCCAGCATAGGGGTGGACTATGGCTACACCTTC. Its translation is CASIGVDYGYTF.

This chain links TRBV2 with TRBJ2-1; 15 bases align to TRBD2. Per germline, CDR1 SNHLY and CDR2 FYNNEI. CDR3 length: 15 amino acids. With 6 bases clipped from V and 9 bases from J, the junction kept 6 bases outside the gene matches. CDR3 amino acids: CASRPGLAGGSEQFF. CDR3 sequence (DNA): TGTGCCAGCAGACCGGGACTAGCGGGAGGTAGTGAGCAGTTCTTC.

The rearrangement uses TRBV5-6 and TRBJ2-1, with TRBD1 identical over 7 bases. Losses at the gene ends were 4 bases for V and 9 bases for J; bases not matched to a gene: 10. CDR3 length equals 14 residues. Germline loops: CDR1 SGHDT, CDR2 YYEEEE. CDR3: CASSMGRTGGEQFF. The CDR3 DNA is TGTGCCAGCAGCATGGGACGGACAGGAGGTGAGCAGTTCTTC. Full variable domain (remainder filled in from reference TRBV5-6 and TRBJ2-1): DAGVTQSPTHLIKTRGQQVTLRCSPKSGHDTVSWYQQALGQGPQFIFQYYEEEERQRGNFPDRFSGHQFPNYSSELNVNALLLGDSALYLCASSMGRTGGEQFFGPGTRLTVL.

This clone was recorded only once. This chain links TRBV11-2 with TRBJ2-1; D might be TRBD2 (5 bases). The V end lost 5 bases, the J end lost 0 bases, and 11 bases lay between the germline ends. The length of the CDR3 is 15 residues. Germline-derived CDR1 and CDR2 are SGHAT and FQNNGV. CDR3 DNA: TGTGCCAGCAGCGGGAGCGTCTACTCCTACAATGAGCAGTTCTTC. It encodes CASSGSVYSYNEQFF.

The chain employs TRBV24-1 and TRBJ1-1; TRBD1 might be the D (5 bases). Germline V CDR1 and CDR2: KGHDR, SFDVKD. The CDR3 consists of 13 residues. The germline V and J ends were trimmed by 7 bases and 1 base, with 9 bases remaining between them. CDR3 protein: CATSGQGNTEAFF. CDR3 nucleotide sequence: TGTGCCACCAGCGGGCAGGGGAACACTGAAGCTTTCTTT.

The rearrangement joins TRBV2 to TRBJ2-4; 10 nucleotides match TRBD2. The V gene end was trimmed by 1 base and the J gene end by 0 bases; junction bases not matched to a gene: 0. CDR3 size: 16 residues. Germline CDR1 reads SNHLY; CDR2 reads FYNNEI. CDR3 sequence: CASSEGLAGAKNIQYF. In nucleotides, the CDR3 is TGTGCCAGCAGTGAAGGACTAGCGGGAGCCAAAAACATTCAGTACTTC.

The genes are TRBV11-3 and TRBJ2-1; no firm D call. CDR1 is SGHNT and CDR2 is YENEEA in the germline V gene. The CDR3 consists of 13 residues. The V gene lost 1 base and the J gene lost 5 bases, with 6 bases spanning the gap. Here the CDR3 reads CASSLARNNEQFF. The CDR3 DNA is TGTGCCAGCAGCTTAGCGCGGAACAATGAGCAGTTCTTC.

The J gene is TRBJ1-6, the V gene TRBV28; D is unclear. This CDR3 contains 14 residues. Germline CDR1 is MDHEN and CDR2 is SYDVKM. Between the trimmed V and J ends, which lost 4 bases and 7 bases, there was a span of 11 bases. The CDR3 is CASSSSQINSPLHF. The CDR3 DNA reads TGTGCCAGCAGTTCCAGTCAAATCAATTCACCCCTCCACTTT.